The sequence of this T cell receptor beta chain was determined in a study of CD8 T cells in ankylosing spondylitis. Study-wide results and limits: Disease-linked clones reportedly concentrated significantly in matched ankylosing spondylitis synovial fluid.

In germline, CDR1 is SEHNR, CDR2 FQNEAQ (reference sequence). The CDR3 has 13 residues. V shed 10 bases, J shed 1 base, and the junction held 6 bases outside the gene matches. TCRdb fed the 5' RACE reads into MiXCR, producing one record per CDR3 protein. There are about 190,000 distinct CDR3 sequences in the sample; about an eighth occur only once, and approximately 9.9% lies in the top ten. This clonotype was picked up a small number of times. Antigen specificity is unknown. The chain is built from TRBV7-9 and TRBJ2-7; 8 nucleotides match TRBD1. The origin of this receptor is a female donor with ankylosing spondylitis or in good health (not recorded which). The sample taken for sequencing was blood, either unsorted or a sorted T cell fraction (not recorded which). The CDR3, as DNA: TGTGCCACCGGACAGGGCTTATCCTACGAGCAGTACTTC. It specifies CATGQGLSYEQYF.